Many counts were recorded for the clone carrying this T cell receptor (beta chain). Unique molecular identifiers were incorporated during preparation of the TCRbeta library. TCRdb reprocessed the PCR reads via MiXCR and lists one record per CDR3 protein. The data hold about 230,000 distinct CDR3 sequences, with 9.7% observed a single time. The sample comes from a study of T-cell reconstitution after alpha-beta-depleted transplantation in children. The specimen was PBMCs from the stem cell graft donor, collected from the stem cell graft. The sequence came from a human donor who donated a stem cell graft to a child with SCID.

The CDR3 reads CASSSQYTGELFF. The CDR3 DNA follows: TGTGCCAGCAGTTCTCAGTACACCGGGGAGCTGTTTTTT. The rearrangement joins TRBV7-3 to TRBJ2-2; D unclear. Germline lookup yields CDR1 SGHTA and CDR2 FQGTGA. This CDR3 spans 13 amino acids. Deletions cut 6 bases from V and 3 bases from J, with 8 bases between.